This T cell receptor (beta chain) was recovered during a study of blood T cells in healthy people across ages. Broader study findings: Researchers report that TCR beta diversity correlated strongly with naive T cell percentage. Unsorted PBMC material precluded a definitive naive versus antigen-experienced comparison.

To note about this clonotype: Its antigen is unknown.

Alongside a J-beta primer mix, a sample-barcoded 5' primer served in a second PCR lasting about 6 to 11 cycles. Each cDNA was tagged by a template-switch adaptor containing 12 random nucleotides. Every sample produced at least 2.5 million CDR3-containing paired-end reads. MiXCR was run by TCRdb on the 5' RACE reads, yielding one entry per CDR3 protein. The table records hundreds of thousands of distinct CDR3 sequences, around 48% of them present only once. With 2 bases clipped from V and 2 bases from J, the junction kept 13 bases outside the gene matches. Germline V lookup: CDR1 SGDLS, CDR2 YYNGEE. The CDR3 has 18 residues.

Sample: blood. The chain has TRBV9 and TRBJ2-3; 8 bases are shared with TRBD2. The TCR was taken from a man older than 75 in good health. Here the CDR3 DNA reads TGTGCCAGCAGCGTGGCCACCTGGGGAGCGGGGGACACAGATACGCAGTATTTT. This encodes CASSVATWGAGDTDTQYF.